This passage covers 15 T cell receptor beta chains from one sample sequenced in a study of CD8 T cells in ankylosing spondylitis. In TCRdb, the 5' RACE reads were re-called with MiXCR into one record per CDR3 protein. The sample includes roughly 230,000 distinct CDR3 sequences, 15% to 20% of them seen just once. Source material: blood, either unsorted or a sorted T cell fraction (not recorded which). These receptors all stem from a male donor with ankylosing spondylitis or in good health (not recorded which).

This chain uses TRBV11-2 with TRBJ2-5, with 7 bases that match TRBD1. After removal of 5 bases from V and 4 bases from J, the junction contained 13 bases not matched to a gene. CDR1 and CDR2 (germline): SGHAT, FQNNGV. The CDR3 totals 16 residues. DNA of the CDR3: TGTGCCAGCAGCCTATTTCCGAGGGGGCTCGGAGAGACCCAGTACTTC. Protein product: CASSLFPRGLGETQYF.

This chain joins TRBV5-1 and TRBJ1-6; D is possibly TRBD1 (5 bases). The CDR3 length is 17 residues. Per the germline V gene, CDR1 is SGHRS and CDR2 is YFSETQ. V gave up 6 bases and J gave up 0 bases, with 16 bases separating them. CDR3 nucleotides: TGCGCCAGCATTCGGGACCCTCGGATCTCCTATAATTCACCCCTCCACTTT. Protein: CASIRDPRISYNSPLHF.

This clonotype showed up just a few times. This sequence joins TRBV5-1 and TRBJ1-4; 7 bases are shared with TRBD1. CDR3 length: 14 amino acids. With 5 bases clipped from V and 2 bases from J, the junction kept 3 bases outside the gene matches. The germline gives CDR1 SGHRS, CDR2 YFSETQ. The CDR3, as DNA: TGCGCCAGCAGTGGGACAGATACTAATGAAAAACTGTTTTTT. Its protein is CASSGTDTNEKLFF.

V is TRBV4-1 and J is TRBJ1-2; a possible D gene is TRBD1 (5 bases). The ends were cut back, 0 bases at V and 4 bases at J, with 12 bases in the middle. Per germline, CDR1 MGHRA and CDR2 YSYEKL. The CDR3 runs to 15 residues. In DNA, the CDR3 is TGCGCCAGCAGCCAAGACCGGGGGAAACTCTATGGCTACACCTTC. Its translation: CASSQDRGKLYGYTF.

In its sample, this clonotype was seen many times. The chain couples TRBV6-5 to TRBJ2-7; D gene uncertain. This CDR3 is built from 14 residues. Trimming cost V 2 bases and J 2 bases, with 10 bases left between them. Germline V gene data show CDR1 as MNHEY and CDR2 as SVGAGI. The CDR3 region has the DNA TGTGCCAGCAGTTACGTGGAGCGCCCCTACGAGCAGTACTTC. Its translation is CASSYVERPYEQYF.

In its sample, this clonotype was seen a few times. The rearrangement links TRBV4-3 to TRBJ2-7; either TRBD1 or TRBD2 may fit D (5 bases each). Trimming removed 4 bases from V and 2 bases from J, with 12 bases in between. There are 14 residues in the CDR3. Germline V gives CDR1 LGHNA, CDR2 YSLEER. The CDR3 coding sequence is TGCGCCAGCAGCCGAGGGACGGGAACCTACGAGCAGTACTTC. This sequence encodes CASSRGTGTYEQYF.

This clonotype was detected a few times. The chain combines TRBV28 with TRBJ2-5; D possibly corresponds to TRBD2 (5 bases). The germline CDR1 and CDR2 sequences are MDHEN and SYDVKM. This CDR3 has 12 amino acids. Trimming pared 8 bases from V and 5 bases from J, leaving 12 bases between. The CDR3 coding sequence is TGTGCCAGCGGAGGCCCCCCCGAGACCCAGTACTTC. It codes for CASGGPPETQYF.

This clonotype was seen more than once but under ten times. The J gene is TRBJ2-3, the V gene TRBV5-5, with no clear D. Trimming took off 4 bases at V and 4 bases at J, with 10 bases between the two ends. The CDR3 spans 13 residues. Germline loops: CDR1 SGHKS, CDR2 YYEKEE (reference sequence). CDR3 coding DNA: TGTGCCAGCAGCGGAACCCACCCAGATACGCAGTATTTT. Its translation: CASSGTHPDTQYF.

This clonotype was seen ten or more times. V gene TRBV20-1 combines with J gene TRBJ2-5; 11 bases match TRBD2. The CDR3 totals 15 residues. Trimming cost V 4 bases and J 6 bases; bases outside gene matches: 10. CDR1 is DFQATT and CDR2 is SNEGSKA in the germline V gene (reference sequence). CDR3 in DNA: TGCAGTGCTACCGTAGCGGGAGGGCTGGTCCAGACCCAGTACTTC. This translates into CSATVAGGLVQTQYF.

The rearrangement uses TRBV20-1 and TRBJ2-5; 7 nucleotides agree with TRBD2. The germline gives CDR1 DFQATT, CDR2 SNEGSKA (reference sequence). This CDR3 contains 16 residues. Trimming at V came to 0 bases and at J to 1 base, leaving 8 bases not matched to a gene. CDR3 coding DNA: TGCAGTGCTAGAGATCCCGCGGGGGATTCCCAAGAGACCCAGTACTTC. Protein: CSARDPAGDSQETQYF.

This clonotype was detected a few times. The chain couples TRBV29-1 to TRBJ1-2; possible D gene TRBD1, 6 bases. The CDR3 spans 13 residues. The germline CDR1 and CDR2 sequences are SQVTM and ANQGSEA. V gave up 4 bases and J gave up 5 bases, with 14 bases separating them. CDR3 DNA sequence: TGCAGCGTTGGCCCAGAGGGGGTGTATGGCTACACCTTC. Translated: CSVGPEGVYGYTF.

V and J are TRBV5-1 and TRBJ2-1; D not certain. V dropped 0 bases and J dropped 0 bases, with 7 bases sitting between them. The CDR3 has 15 residues. Germline assignment: CDR1 SGHRS and CDR2 YFSETQ. The CDR3 sequence: CASSLGHRSYNEQFF. The CDR3 DNA follows: TGCGCCAGCAGCTTGGGACACCGCTCCTACAATGAGCAGTTCTTC.

This clonotype came up a few times. The chain recombines TRBV29-1 with TRBJ2-5; D remains ambiguous. Deletions cut 0 bases from V and 0 bases from J, with 8 bases between. This CDR3 contains 14 residues. CDR1 and CDR2 (germline): SQVTM, ANQGSEA. CDR3 nucleotides: TGCAGCGTTGAAGATTCGGAGAACCAAGAGACCCAGTACTTC. Residues: CSVEDSENQETQYF.

This clonotype was detected a few times. J is TRBJ1-1 and V is TRBV27; D perhaps matches TRBD1 (5 bases). The germline V gene encodes CDR1 MNHEY and CDR2 SMNVEV (reference sequence). Trimming took off 8 bases at V and 1 base at J, with 14 bases between the two ends. The CDR3 runs to 14 residues. The DNA for the CDR3 is TGTGCCAGCGGGATTCAGACAGCGAACACTGAAGCTTTCTTT. Protein sequence: CASGIQTANTEAFF.

The CDR3, as DNA: TGCGCCAGCAGCCAGCAGACAGGGTCTGGCATTCAGTACTTC. Encoded protein: CASSQQTGSGIQYF. The rearrangement links TRBV4-3 to TRBJ2-4; TRBD1 aligns across 7 bases. The CDR3 is 14 amino acids. J was trimmed by 9 bases and V by 3 bases; bases with no gene match: 8. Germline V gene lookup returns CDR1 LGHNA and CDR2 YSLEER.